This is a list of T cell receptor beta chains from one sample in a study of beta chain features in type 1 diabetes. TCRdb's copy holds only in-frame clones and misses some; the assay was immunoSEQ multiplex PCR. Of approximately 170,000 clones listed, around 7.9% are singletons. Sequenced material: central memory CD4+ T cells from blood. The source of these receptors is a man between 18 and 35 years old with type 1 diabetes. Each CDR3 is given with its conserved first and last residue. D genes are given only for firm matches. Clone size is shown for a subset of rows, as once, few, many or a class of expanded clone.

j_gene | v_gene | d_gene | abundance | CDR3aa | CDR3nt
TRBJ2-1 | TRBV11-2 | NA | few | CASSPTTHTTYNEQFF | TGTGCCAGCAGCCCCACTACGCACACTACTTACAATGAGCAGTTCTTC
TRBJ2-7 | TRBV5-4 | TRBD2 | many | CASSYPGTSGGGEQYF | TGTGCCAGCAGCTACCCCGGGACTAGCGGGGGTGGGGAGCAGTACTTC
TRBJ2-6 | TRBV27 | NA | NA | CASSPRQSSGANVLTF | TGTGCCAGCAGTCCGCGACAGTCGTCGGGGGCCAACGTCCTGACTTTC
TRBJ2-3 | TRBV7-2 | TRBD1 | NA | CASSPRQGRRTDTQYF | TGTGCCAGCAGCCCCCGACAGGGCCGGCGCACAGATACGCAGTATTTT
TRBJ1-1 | TRBV30 | TRBD1 | NA | CAWSLTTGTIGAFF | TGTGCCTGGAGTTTGACGACAGGGACAATTGGAGCTTTCTTT
TRBJ1-2 | TRBV27 | TRBD1 | NA | CASSFARTGGSSYTF | TGTGCCAGCAGTTTCGCACGGACAGGGGGCTCAAGCTACACCTTC
TRBJ2-7 | TRBV27 | NA | NA | CASSYGYEQYF | TGTGCCAGCAGTTACGGGTACGAGCAGTACTTC
TRBJ1-2 | TRBV29-1 | NA | few | CSVEGRGSSYGYTF | TGCAGCGTTGAAGGGCGAGGCAGCTCCTATGGCTACACCTTC
TRBJ2-5 | TRBV11-2 | TRBD2 | NA | CASSLGWGSMTSGRETQYF | TGTGCCAGCAGCTTAGGTTGGGGCTCAATGACTAGCGGGAGGGAGACCCAGTACTTC
TRBJ1-5 | TRBV28 | NA | NA | CASIPHSNQPQHF | TGTGCCAGCATCCCCCATAGCAATCAGCCCCAGCATTTT
TRBJ1-6 | TRBV11-2 | TRBD1 | few | CASSRDRESYNSPLHF | TGTGCCAGCAGCAGGGACAGGGAATCCTATAATTCACCCCTCCACTTT
TRBJ2-7 | TRBV10-3 | TRBD1 | few | CAISVQGSSYEQYF | TGTGCCATCAGTGTACAGGGGAGCTCCTACGAGCAGTACTTC
TRBJ1-1 | TRBV28 | NA | NA | CASSAPQSTGVGAFF | TGTGCCAGCAGTGCACCACAATCCACAGGAGTAGGTGCTTTCTTT
TRBJ2-5 | TRBV5-1 | NA | few | CASSLSEETQYF | TGCGCCAGCAGCTTGTCGGAAGAGACCCAGTACTTC
TRBJ2-3 | TRBV28 | TRBD2 | few | CASSLAGAGTDTQYF | TGTGCCAGCAGTCTAGCGGGAGCTGGCACAGATACGCAGTATTTT
TRBJ1-1 | TRBV13 | NA | NA | CASRLTGSTEAFF | TGTGCCAGCAGGCTCACAGGGAGCACTGAAGCTTTCTTT
TRBJ1-2 | TRBV28 | TRBD1 | few | CASHALGTGGYGYTF | TGTGCCAGCCATGCGCTAGGGACAGGGGGCTATGGCTACACCTTC
TRBJ2-7 | TRBV15 | TRBD2 | NA | CATSRELGLAGAEQYF | TGTGCCACCAGCAGAGAGTTGGGACTAGCGGGGGCCGAGCAGTACTTC
TRBJ2-3 | TRBV7-9 | TRBD2 | NA | CASSLLAGSTDTQYF | TGTGCCAGCAGCCTACTAGCGGGGAGCACAGATACGCAGTATTTT
TRBJ2-3 | TRBV30 | NA | few | CACRTASITDTQYF | TGTGCCTGTCGGACTGCCTCAATCACAGATACGCAGTATTTT
TRBJ2-5 | TRBV5-1 | NA | NA | CASSPIGGAQETQYF | TGCGCCAGCAGCCCCATCGGCGGGGCCCAAGAGACCCAGTACTTC
TRBJ2-1 | TRBV30 | NA | few | CAWSLSVGGYNEQFF | TGTGCCTGGAGTTTATCTGTAGGGGGTTACAATGAGCAGTTCTTC
TRBJ1-2 | TRBV4-2 | NA | few | CASSQDKGYGYTF | TGTGCCAGCAGCCAAGACAAGGGGTATGGCTACACCTTC
TRBJ2-7 | TRBV28 | TRBD1 | many | CASSSDRAYEQYF | TGTGCCAGCAGTTCGGACAGGGCCTACGAGCAGTACTTC
TRBJ2-2 | TRBV9 | NA | NA | CASSVREATGELFF | TGTGCCAGCAGCGTACGTGAGGCCACCGGGGAGCTGTTTTTT
TRBJ1-2 | TRBV2 | NA | NA | CASMLDTSLYGYTF | TGTGCCAGCATGTTGGACACCAGTCTTTATGGCTACACCTTC
TRBJ2-5 | TRBV7-2 | NA | NA | CASSLVQETQYF | TGTGCCAGCAGCTTAGTGCAGGAGACCCAGTACTTC
TRBJ1-2 | TRBV4-3 | TRBD1 | few | CASSQDRGNYGYTF | TGCGCCAGCAGCCAAGACAGGGGGAACTATGGCTACACCTTC
TRBJ2-6 | TRBV6-1 | TRBD1 | many | CASSVGTGAGANVLTF | TGTGCCAGCAGTGTCGGTACAGGGGCTGGGGCCAACGTCCTGACTTTC
TRBJ1-1 | TRBV7-2 | NA | NA | CASSLSGASAEAFF | TGTGCCAGCAGCTTATCAGGGGCCTCGGCTGAAGCTTTCTTT
TRBJ2-5 | TRBV6-6 | TRBD1 | few | CASSEDRSPETQYF | TGTGCCAGCAGTGAGGACAGGTCCCCAGAGACCCAGTACTTC
TRBJ1-4 | TRBV27 | TRBD1 | NA | CASSSGQVSTNEKLFF | TGTGCCAGCAGTTCCGGACAGGTCTCAACTAATGAAAAACTGTTTTTT
TRBJ1-6 | TRBV30 | NA | NA | CAWSAPTGWTPLHF | TGTGCCTGGAGTGCCCCAACGGGATGGACACCCCTCCACTTT
TRBJ1-4 | TRBV7-9 | TRBD1 | NA | CASSLAPGQGHEKLFF | TGTGCCAGCAGCTTAGCACCGGGACAGGGACATGAAAAACTGTTTTTT
TRBJ2-5 | TRBV7-2 | TRBD2 | NA | CASSHWGLAGVETQYF | TGTGCCAGCAGCCACTGGGGACTAGCGGGGGTAGAGACCCAGTACTTC
TRBJ1-5 | TRBV28 | TRBD1 | NA | CASSLYARGNQPQHF | TGTGCCAGCAGTTTATACGCCAGGGGGAATCAGCCCCAGCATTTT
TRBJ2-5 | TRBV27 | NA | few | CASSLGVGYQETQYF | TGTGCCAGCAGTTTAGGAGTCGGATACCAAGAGACCCAGTACTTC
TRBJ1-1 | TRBV7-9 | NA | NA | CASSLTTVTEAFF | TGTGCCAGCAGCTTAACGACAGTCACTGAAGCTTTCTTT
TRBJ2-5 | TRBV7-2 | TRBD2 | NA | CASSLVGGRVRETQYF | TGTGCCAGCAGCTTAGTAGGCGGGAGGGTCCGAGAGACCCAGTACTTC
TRBJ2-1 | TRBV5-6 | TRBD2 | few | CASSLAIASGRAKGTEQFF | TGTGCCAGCAGCTTGGCCATCGCTAGCGGGAGGGCCAAAGGGACTGAGCAGTTCTTC
TRBJ2-7 | TRBV9 | NA | few | CASSTTPSPGEKQYF | TGTGCCAGCAGCACAACGCCGTCTCCAGGGGAGAAGCAGTACTTC
TRBJ2-7 | TRBV5-1 | NA | NA | CASSPDSYEQYF | TGCGCCAGCAGTCCGGACAGTTACGAGCAGTACTTC
TRBJ2-5 | TRBV9 | TRBD1 | NA | CASSPRDRGQETQYF | TGTGCCAGCAGCCCCCGGGACAGGGGCCAAGAGACCCAGTACTTC
TRBJ1-2 | TRBV11-2 | TRBD1 | many | CASSSGQGGGYTF | TGTGCCAGCAGCTCGGGACAGGGGGGAGGCTACACCTTC
TRBJ1-1 | TRBV19 | TRBD1 | few | CASRGTVNTEAFF | TGTGCCAGTAGAGGGACAGTTAACACTGAAGCTTTCTTT
TRBJ1-4 | TRBV18 | NA | few | CASSLRATNEKLFF | TGTGCCAGCTCACTGAGGGCAACTAATGAAAAACTGTTTTTT
TRBJ1-2 | TRBV7-9 | NA | few | CASSPQPGQNGYTF | TGTGCCAGCAGCCCCCAACCTGGACAGAATGGCTACACCTTC